Below are 22 T cell receptor beta chains sequenced from a single sample in a study of T cell responses to AZD1222 COVID-19 vaccine. The method was immunoSEQ multiplex PCR; TCRdb's version includes in-frame clones alone and lacks a portion of them. The sample carries approximately 110,000 clones, around 94% recorded once. The source was peripheral blood, collected on day 0 of AZD1222 vaccination. The receptors derive from an adult in good health.

This clone was detected only once. The chain couples TRBV15 to TRBJ2-3; D remains unclear. In germline, CDR1 is LNHNV, CDR2 YYDKDF (reference sequence). With 3 bases removed from V and 0 bases from J, the gap between germline ends came to 4 bases. CDR3 size: 13 residues. The CDR3 reads CATSSRSTDTQYF. The CDR3 nucleotides are TGTGCCACCAGCAGTAGGAGCACAGATACGCAGTATTTT. Supplemented by reference TRBV15 and TRBJ2-3, the full variable domain reads DAMVIQNPRYQVTQFGKPVTLSCSQTLNHNVMYWYQQKSSQAPKLLFHYYDKDFNNEADTPDNFQSRRPNTSFCFLDIRSPGLGDTAMYLCATSSRSTDTQYFGPGTRLTVL.

The CDR3 bases are TGTGCCAGCAGTTTAGCTCAGGGGGCTGGGGCCAACGTCCTGACTTTC. Amino acid sequence: CASSLAQGAGANVLTF. The chain is built from TRBV27 and TRBJ2-6; 7 nucleotides line up with TRBD1. CDR3 length equals 16 residues. Germline V gene data show CDR1 as MNHEY and CDR2 as SMNVEV (reference sequence). Trimming at V came to 2 bases and at J to 2 bases, leaving 3 bases not matched to a gene.

The chain is built from TRBV6-1 and TRBJ1-3; D call uncertain. This CDR3 spans 15 amino acids. Per germline, CDR1 MNHNS and CDR2 SASEGT. V was shortened by 0 bases and J by 0 bases, with 6 bases between the two germline ends. CDR3 DNA: TGTGCCAGCAGTGAAGCGCGGGTCTCTGGAAACACCATATATTTT. Amino acid sequence: CASSEARVSGNTIYF.

The chain joins TRBV5-8 to TRBJ1-2; 11 bases are shared with TRBD1. There are 16 residues in the CDR3. Germline values: CDR1 SGHTS, CDR2 YDEGEE. The V and J ends lost 4 bases and 4 bases, in that order; junction bases with no gene match: 9. This chain's CDR3 is CASSPRTGGDVYGYTF. The DNA for the CDR3 is TGTGCCAGCAGCCCTCGGACAGGGGGCGATGTCTATGGCTACACCTTC.

In its sample, this clone was seen once. The chain combines TRBV3-1 (or the pseudogene TRBV3-2) with TRBJ2-1; D is undetermined. This CDR3 region has 14 residues. Trimming took 2 bases from V and 0 from J, leaving 5 bases between them. The germline V gene has CDR1 LGHDT and CDR2 YNNKEL (reference sequence). The CDR3 nucleotides read TGTGCCAGCAGCCAAATGCTCTCCTACAATGAGCAGTTCTTC. Its protein product is CASSQMLSYNEQFF.

This clone was seen more than once but under ten times. The J gene is TRBJ2-7, the V gene TRBV9; the match to TRBD1 covers 7 bases. This CDR3 has 13 amino acids. Per germline, CDR1 SGDLS and CDR2 YYNGEE. Trimming cost V 4 bases and J 3 bases; bases outside gene matches: 4. CDR3 sequence (DNA): TGTGCCAGCAGCAGCCGACAGGGCTACGAGCAGTACTTC. Translated, it gives CASSSRQGYEQYF.

This clone was detected only once. This rearrangement joins TRBV5-1 to TRBJ2-3; D is unresolved. Germline CDR1 is SGHRS and CDR2 is YFSETQ. This CDR3 spans 14 amino acids. V lost 5 bases and J 0 bases, leaving 10 bases between the germline ends. CDR3 residues: CASSSPASTDTQYF. CDR3 in DNA: TGCGCCAGCAGTTCACCGGCTAGCACAGATACGCAGTATTTT. Combining the CDR3 with reference TRBV5-1 and TRBJ2-3 gives the whole variable domain KAGVTQTPRYLIKTRGQQVTLSCSPISGHRSVSWYQQTPGQGLQFLFEYFSETQRNKGNFPGRFSGRQFSNSRSEMNVSTLELGDSALYLCASSSPASTDTQYFGPGTRLTVL.

This CDR3 is CASSFGLAGGTDTQYF. CDR3 DNA sequence: TGTGCCAGCAGTTTCGGACTAGCGGGGGGCACAGATACGCAGTATTTT. This chain links TRBV6-5 with TRBJ2-3; 13 nucleotides match TRBD2. With V trimmed by 4 bases and J by 1 base, 2 bases remained unmatched. This CDR3 has 16 amino acids. Germline-derived CDR1 and CDR2 are MNHEY and SVGAGI.

The chain links TRBV28 to TRBJ1-5; no reliable D call. The CDR3 extends over 15 amino acids. The ends were cut back, 3 bases at V and 3 bases at J, with 12 bases in the middle. CDR1 and CDR2 from the germline V gene are MDHEN and SYDVKM. Written as DNA, the CDR3 is TGTGCCAGCAGTTTTGGGTTGTCAGACAATCAGCCCCAGCATTTT. Amino acid sequence: CASSFGLSDNQPQHF. Using reference TRBV28 and TRBJ1-5 for the parts outside the CDR3, the full variable domain is DVKVTQSSRYLVKRTGEKVFLECVQDMDHENMFWYRQDPGLGLRLIYFSYDVKMKEKGDIPEGYSVSREKKERFSLILESASTNQTSMYLCASSFGLSDNQPQHFGDGTRLSIL.

The CDR3 spells CASNQVGDNEKLFF. CDR3 in DNA: TGTGCCAGTAACCAAGTTGGGGATAATGAAAAACTGTTTTTT. The V and J genes are TRBV19 and TRBJ1-4; D is uncertain. This CDR3 comprises 14 residues. Germline CDR1 is LNHDA and CDR2 is SQIVND (reference sequence). Trimming left V 7 bases short and J 4 bases short, with 13 bases between.

The genes are TRBV5-4 and TRBJ1-1, with 8 bases matching TRBD1. Losses at the gene ends were 4 bases for V and 4 bases for J; bases not matched to a gene: 6. Per germline, CDR1 SGHNT and CDR2 YYREEE (reference sequence). This CDR3 is 14 amino acids long. This CDR3 reads CASSTQGAGTEAFF. The CDR3 DNA is TGTGCCAGCAGCACCCAGGGGGCTGGCACTGAAGCTTTCTTT.

The chain is built from TRBV19 and TRBJ2-2; no definite D call. The CDR3 has 14 residues. The V end lost 7 bases, the J end lost 2 bases, and 11 bases lay between the germline ends. Germline V gene sequence: CDR1 LNHDA, CDR2 SQIVND (reference sequence). CDR3 bases: TGTGCCAGTACAACCTCGATTAACACCGGGGAGCTGTTTTTT. Its protein is CASTTSINTGELFF.

The chain has TRBV30 and TRBJ1-5; possible D gene TRBD1, 5 bases. Germline V gives CDR1 GTSNPN, CDR2 SVGIG (reference sequence). This CDR3 has 14 amino acids. Trimming stripped 3 bases from V and 3 bases from J, with 12 bases between. The CDR3 coding sequence is TGTGCCTGGAGCGGGACGAGGTACAATCAGCCCCAGCATTTT. Translated, it gives CAWSGTRYNQPQHF. Using reference TRBV30 and TRBJ1-5 for the parts outside the CDR3, the full variable domain is SQTIHQWPATLVQPVGSPLSLECTVEGTSNPNLYWYRQAAGRGLQLLFYSVGIGQISSEVPQNLSASRPQDRQFILSSKKLLLSDSGFYLCAWSGTRYNQPQHFGDGTRLSIL.

The chain has TRBV9 and TRBJ1-3, with unresolved D. Per the germline V gene, CDR1 is SGDLS and CDR2 is YYNGEE. This CDR3 contains 15 residues. V gave up 0 bases and J gave up 0 bases, with 7 bases separating them. The CDR3 DNA sequence: TGTGCCAGCAGCGTAGAGGCAGTCTCTGGAAACACCATATATTTT. Translation: CASSVEAVSGNTIYF. Looking up the rest from reference TRBV9 and TRBJ1-3 gives the full variable domain: DSGVTQTPKHLITATGQRVTLRCSPRSGDLSVYWYQQSLDQGLQFLIQYYNGEERAKGNILERFSAQQFPDLHSELNLSSLELGDSALYFCASSVEAVSGNTIYFGEGSWLTVV.

The rearrangement links TRBV7-2 to TRBJ2-5, with TRBD2 identical over 9 bases. In germline, CDR1 is SGHTA, CDR2 FQGNSA. The CDR3 sequence is 17 residues long. V trimming: 8 bases; J trimming: 0 bases; junction bases outside the gene matches: 13. This chain's CDR3 is CASSGRGLAGNQETQYF. The CDR3 DNA reads as TGTGCCAGCTCCGGGAGAGGTCTAGCGGGAAACCAAGAGACCCAGTACTTC.

CDR3 in amino acids: CASSSTGDTEAFF. In DNA, the CDR3 is TGTGCCAGCAGTTCGACAGGGGACACTGAAGCTTTCTTT. The chain recombines TRBV27 with TRBJ1-1; 8 nucleotides align to TRBD1. V was clipped by 4 bases and J by 3 bases; unmatched bases: 1. Germline-derived CDR1 and CDR2 are MNHEY and SMNVEV (reference sequence). The CDR3 length is 13 residues.

The chain uses TRBV7-9 and TRBJ1-4; D not resolved. This CDR3 is 13 amino acids long. Deletions cut 4 bases from V and 8 bases from J, with 11 bases between. The germline gives CDR1 SEHNR, CDR2 FQNEAQ (reference sequence). CDR3 region: CASSSGLGEKLFF. The CDR3 nucleotides are TGTGCCAGCAGCTCCGGGCTGGGAGAAAAACTGTTTTTT.

The chain links TRBV6-5 to TRBJ2-5, with D perhaps matching TRBD1 (7 bases). Trimming cost V 6 bases and J 7 bases, with 18 bases left between them. Germline V lookup: CDR1 MNHEY, CDR2 SVGAGI. The CDR3 sequence is 14 residues long. The CDR3 DNA reads TGTGCCAGCAGACCAGGGGGGACGGTGGGGACCCAGTACTTC. This sequence encodes CASRPGGTVGTQYF.

The sample holds a few counts of this clone. The chain has TRBV9 and TRBJ1-2, with D perhaps matching TRBD1 (6 bases). With 2 bases removed from V and 8 bases from J, the gap between germline ends came to 13 bases. This CDR3 region has 13 residues. Germline values: CDR1 SGDLS, CDR2 YYNGEE. Written as DNA, the CDR3 is TGTGCCAGCAGCGTCAACAGGGCTAACGGCTACACCTTC. The encoded protein is CASSVNRANGYTF.

The chain uses TRBV4-3 and TRBJ1-3; D is uncertain. With 6 bases removed from V and 4 bases from J, the gap between germline ends came to 10 bases. The CDR3 has 13 amino acids. Germline V gives CDR1 LGHNA, CDR2 YSLEER. CDR3 DNA: TGCGCCAGCAGTCTGGCTAGCGGAAACACCATATATTTT. It yields the protein CASSLASGNTIYF.

The J gene is TRBJ2-5, the V gene TRBV18, with 8 bases matching TRBD1. The germline gives CDR1 KGHSH, CDR2 LQKENI. The CDR3 has 14 amino acids. V shed 4 bases and J 5 bases; nucleotides not matched to a gene: 6. The CDR3: CASSLRTGRETQYF. CDR3 nucleotide sequence: TGTGCCAGCTCACTAAGGACAGGGCGCGAGACCCAGTACTTC.

The chain combines TRBV7-3 with TRBJ2-3; TRBD2 agrees at 8 bases. Germline V gives CDR1 SGHTA, CDR2 FQGTGA. J was trimmed by 6 bases and V by 2 bases; bases with no gene match: 13. The CDR3 contains 17 residues. CDR3 loop: CASSLEGQRGRPDTQYF. CDR3 in DNA: TGTGCCAGCAGCTTAGAGGGTCAGCGGGGGAGGCCGGATACGCAGTATTTT.